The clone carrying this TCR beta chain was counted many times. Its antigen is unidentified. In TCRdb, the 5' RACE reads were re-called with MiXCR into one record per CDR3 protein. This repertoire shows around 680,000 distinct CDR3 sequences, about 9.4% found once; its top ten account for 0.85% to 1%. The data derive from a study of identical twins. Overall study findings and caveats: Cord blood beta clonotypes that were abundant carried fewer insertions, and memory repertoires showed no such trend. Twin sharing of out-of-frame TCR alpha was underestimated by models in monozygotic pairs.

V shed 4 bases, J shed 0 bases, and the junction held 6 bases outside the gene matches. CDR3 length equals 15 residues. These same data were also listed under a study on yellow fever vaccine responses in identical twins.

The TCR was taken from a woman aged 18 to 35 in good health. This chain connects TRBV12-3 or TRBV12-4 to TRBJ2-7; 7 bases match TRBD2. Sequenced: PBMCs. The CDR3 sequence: CASSSRGLPSYEQYF. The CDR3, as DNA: TGTGCCAGCAGTTCTCGGGGACTACCCTCCTACGAGCAGTACTTC.